What follows are 26 T cell receptor beta chains derived from one specimen sequenced in a study of T cell responses to AZD1222 COVID-19 vaccine. Using immunoSEQ multiplex PCR, the repertoire was profiled, and TCRdb retains in-frame clones only, with some absent. The sample consists of approximately 150,000 clones, 70% to 90% of them appearing once. This material consisted of peripheral blood, taken 28 days after the second dose of the MenACWY control vaccine. All receptors come from an adult who received the MenACWY meningococcal vaccine as a control.

The chain carries TRBV11-2 and TRBJ2-7, with TRBD2 matching over 9 bases. CDR3 length: 17 amino acids. V gave up 1 base and J gave up 0 bases; unmatched junction bases: 7. The germline V gene has CDR1 SGHAT and CDR2 FQNNGV. CDR3 amino acids: CASSLGGLATISYEQYF. The DNA of the CDR3 is TGTGCCAGCAGCTTAGGAGGACTAGCGACTATCTCCTACGAGCAGTACTTC. Together with reference TRBV11-2 and TRBJ2-7, the CDR3 gives the full variable domain: EAGVAQSPRYKIIEKRQSVAFWCNPISGHATLYWYQQILGQGPKLLIQFQNNGVVDDSQLPKDRFSAERLKGVDSTLKIQPAKLEDSAVYLCASSLGGLATISYEQYFGPGTRLTVT.

This clone was observed a single time. The CDR3, as DNA: TGTGCCAGTAGTATCTCAGGGGAGGCTGGAAACACCATATATTTT. Amino acids: CASSISGEAGNTIYF. The J gene is TRBJ1-3, the V gene TRBV19; D perhaps matches TRBD1 (6 bases). This CDR3 spans 15 amino acids. Germline V gene lookup returns CDR1 LNHDA and CDR2 SQIVND (reference sequence). Trimming stripped 3 bases from V and 2 bases from J, with 11 bases between.

Worth noting for this clone: This sample includes further DNA sequences coding for the same CDR3. This chain connects TRBV18 to TRBJ1-4, with TRBD1 matching 7 bases. Germline CDR1 is KGHSH and CDR2 is LQKENI. The CDR3 extends over 14 amino acids. Trimming removed 2 bases from V and 5 bases from J; junction bases left unmatched: 2. The CDR3, as DNA: TGTGCCAGCTCACCAGGGACAGCGAATGAAAAACTGTTTTTT. Amino acids: CASSPGTANEKLFF.

The chain's CDR3 is CASSQVQGPTANYGYTF. CDR3 in DNA: TGTGCCAGCAGCCAAGTCCAGGGCCCTACAGCTAACTATGGCTACACCTTC. The genes are TRBV7-9 and TRBJ1-2, with D possibly being TRBD1 (5 bases). This CDR3 is built from 17 residues. In germline, CDR1 is SEHNR, CDR2 FQNEAQ (reference sequence). Trimming took 5 bases from V and 0 from J, leaving 19 bases between them.

This sequence joins TRBV10-3 and TRBJ2-7, with 7 nucleotides matching TRBD2. This CDR3 region has 13 residues. The J segment lost 6 bases and the V segment lost 10 bases, leaving 12 bases of the junction unmatched. Germline loops: CDR1 ENHRY, CDR2 SYGVKD. The CDR3 DNA is TGTGCCACCAACCCAGCGGGACCGAGCGAGCAGTACTTC. The encoded protein is CATNPAGPSEQYF.

This clone was detected only once. CDR3 in DNA: TGTGCCTGGAGTGTAGGTGACTCAGGGTTCGAGCAGTACTTC. Its translation: CAWSVGDSGFEQYF. V gene TRBV30 combines with J gene TRBJ2-7; weak D call: TRBD1 (5 bases). The CDR3 runs to 14 residues. The V and J ends lost 0 bases and 6 bases respectively, with 15 bases between them. CDR1 GTSNPN and CDR2 SVGIG come from the germline V gene (reference sequence).

The rearrangement joins TRBV5-1 to TRBJ1-3; no firm D call. Trimming removed 1 base at V and 2 bases at J, with 7 bases between. Per the germline V gene, CDR1 is SGHRS and CDR2 is YFSETQ. This CDR3 region has 14 residues. The CDR3 bases are TGCGCCAGCAGCTTGCCGGGGACTGGAAACACCATATATTTT. It specifies CASSLPGTGNTIYF.

J is TRBJ1-1 and V is TRBV11-2; perhaps TRBD1 as D (6 bases). Trimming removed 0 bases from V and 1 base from J, with 15 bases in between. Germline values: CDR1 SGHAT, CDR2 FQNNGV. The CDR3 consists of 17 residues. The CDR3 region is CASSLDRTVGSNTEAFF. The CDR3 region has the DNA TGTGCCAGCAGCTTAGATAGGACAGTCGGATCGAACACTGAAGCTTTCTTT.

The CDR3 bases are TGTGCCAGCAGCTTGCGGCGACAGGGGGCGGGGGGCACTGAAGCTTTCTTT. Translating gives CASSLRRQGAGGTEAFF. V usage is TRBV5-5 and J usage is TRBJ1-1; 10 nucleotides align to TRBD1. The CDR3 sequence is 17 residues long. V was pared by 1 base and J by 4 bases, with 10 bases of the junction left unmatched. Germline CDR1 and CDR2: SGHKS and YYEKEE (reference sequence).

The CDR3 nucleotides are TGTGCCACCAGTGATGATCCGGACCGGGTCTCTGGCTACACCTTC. Translated, it gives CATSDDPDRVSGYTF. The V gene is TRBV24-1, the J gene TRBJ1-2; D unclear. The V gene's germline CDR1 is KGHDR and CDR2 SFDVKD. Trimming removed 3 bases from V and 7 bases from J, with 17 bases in between. The CDR3 totals 15 residues.

The J gene is TRBJ2-7, the V gene TRBV3-1 (or the pseudogene TRBV3-2); 9 nucleotides line up with TRBD1. The CDR3 contains 14 residues. V lost 2 bases and J lost 2; bases outside the gene matches: 1. Looked up from germline, CDR1 is LGHDT and CDR2 is YNNKEL (reference sequence). CDR3 amino acids: CASSQWTGAYEQYF. CDR3 nucleotides: TGTGCCAGCAGCCAATGGACAGGGGCCTACGAGCAGTACTTC.

This clone has more than one count but fewer than ten. This chain joins TRBV7-2 and TRBJ1-6, with D possibly being TRBD1 (5 bases). This CDR3 is 13 amino acids long. Germline CDR1 is SGHTA and CDR2 is FQGNSA. Trimming took 1 base from V and 10 from J, leaving 8 bases between them. The CDR3 bases are TGTGCCAGCAGCTTAGATGGGGGATCACCCCTCCACTTT. Translating gives CASSLDGGSPLHF.

The CDR3 reads CASSYGTLNEKLFF. DNA for the CDR3: TGTGCCAGCAGTTACGGGACACTGAATGAAAAACTGTTTTTT. V and J are TRBV6-2 or TRBV6-3 and TRBJ1-4, with D perhaps TRBD1 (6 bases). Germline loops: CDR1 MNHEY, CDR2 SVGEGT. The CDR3 is 14 residues long. V lost 2 bases, J lost 5 bases, and 9 bases lay in between.

J is TRBJ1-6 and V is TRBV7-9; D is ambiguous. Trimming took 5 bases from V and 7 from J, leaving 15 bases between them. The CDR3 totals 15 residues. CDR1 and CDR2 (germline): SEHNR, FQNEAQ (reference sequence). CDR3 in amino acids: CASSSGRGGNSPLHF. The CDR3 region has the DNA TGTGCCAGCAGCAGTGGACGCGGAGGGAATTCACCCCTCCACTTT.

The chain couples TRBV25-1 to TRBJ2-2, with D possibly called TRBD1 or TRBD2 (5 bases each). Germline V gene lookup returns CDR1 MGHDK and CDR2 SYGVNS. Trimming removed 1 base from V and 10 bases from J, with 10 bases in between. The CDR3 consists of 13 residues. For the CDR3, the DNA is TGTGCCAGCAGTGAATTTGAGGGGCAGGAGCTGTTTTTT. Amino acids: CASSEFEGQELFF.

The J gene is TRBJ2-2, the V gene TRBV19, with 7 bases that match TRBD1. The V and J ends lost 10 bases and 0 bases, in that order; junction bases with no gene match: 8. This CDR3 spans 15 amino acids. CDR1 and CDR2 (germline): LNHDA, SQIVND (reference sequence). CDR3 DNA: TGTGCCACCGAGGGGGCGGAGGCGAACACCGGGGAGCTGTTTTTT. Protein product: CATEGAEANTGELFF.

The chain joins TRBV10-3 to TRBJ1-5; D remains unclear. Germline CDR1 and CDR2: ENHRY and SYGVKD. V lost 6 bases and J lost 3, with 15 bases in between. The CDR3 is made up of 15 amino acids. DNA for the CDR3: TGTGCCATCAGGGCCGCGGGCAGTGACAATCAGCCCCAGCATTTT. Translating gives CAIRAAGSDNQPQHF.

The chain couples TRBV4-3 to TRBJ2-7, with TRBD2 identical over 8 bases. V shed 0 bases and J 5 bases; nucleotides not matched to a gene: 15. Germline assignment: CDR1 LGHNA and CDR2 YSLEER. The CDR3 has 18 amino acids. The CDR3 spells CASSQDVGGSGSSHEQYF. The DNA for the CDR3 is TGCGCCAGCAGCCAAGATGTGGGAGGGAGCGGGAGCAGCCACGAGCAGTACTTC.

The CDR3 spells CASSSGGQPQHF. The CDR3 bases are TGTGCCAGCAGTTCCGGGGGGCAGCCCCAGCATTTT. This chain links TRBV12-3 or TRBV12-4 with TRBJ1-5; TRBD1 is a possible D gene (5 bases). This CDR3 spans 12 amino acids. V lost 4 bases and J 7 bases, leaving 8 bases between the germline ends.

This chain connects TRBV25-1 to TRBJ1-2; weak D call: TRBD1 (5 bases). The V gene lost 3 bases and the J gene lost 5 bases, with 16 bases spanning the gap. The germline gives CDR1 MGHDK, CDR2 SYGVNS. The CDR3 has 15 amino acids. The CDR3 loop reads CASSDRDGDWYGYTF. The CDR3 DNA reads TGTGCCAGCAGTGATCGGGACGGTGATTGGTATGGCTACACCTTC.

CDR3 bases: TGTGCCTGGAGTTTAGGACGACAGCCCCAGCATTTT. This gives the protein CAWSLGRQPQHF. V and J are TRBV30 and TRBJ1-5; D not resolved. The V end lost 2 bases, the J end lost 7 bases, and 9 bases lay between the germline ends. Germline V gives CDR1 GTSNPN, CDR2 SVGIG (reference sequence). The CDR3 totals 12 residues.

The rearrangement links TRBV7-9 to TRBJ1-6; 11 bases line up with TRBD1. This CDR3 contains 15 residues. From germline, CDR1 is SEHNR and CDR2 FQNEAQ (reference sequence). With 6 bases clipped from V and 7 bases from J, the junction kept 5 bases outside the gene matches. The CDR3 is CASRGTGGRNSPLHF. The CDR3, as DNA: TGTGCCAGCAGAGGGACAGGGGGTAGGAATTCACCCCTCCACTTT. Looking up the rest from reference TRBV7-9 and TRBJ1-6 gives the full variable domain: DTGVSQNPRHKITKRGQNVTFRCDPISEHNRLYWYRQTLGQGPEFLTYFQNEAQLEKSRLLSDRFSAERPKGSFSTLEIQRTEQGDSAMYLCASRGTGGRNSPLHFGNGTRLTVT.

This rearrangement joins TRBV14 to TRBJ1-1, with no clear D. Per germline, CDR1 SGHDN and CDR2 FVKESK. CDR3 length: 15 amino acids. Trimming left V 2 bases short and J 1 base short, with 11 bases between. The CDR3 region is CASSQTVAGNTEAFF. The CDR3 nucleotides read TGTGCCAGCAGCCAAACCGTAGCGGGGAACACTGAAGCTTTCTTT.

The V gene is TRBV10-1, the J gene TRBJ2-7, with a possible D match to TRBD2 (5 bases). CDR3 size: 15 residues. The germline V gene has CDR1 WNHNN and CDR2 SYGVQD (reference sequence). Trimming left V 2 bases short and J 0 bases short, with 11 bases between. The CDR3 here is CASSERAASSYEQYF. The CDR3 DNA is TGCGCCAGCAGTGAGCGAGCGGCGAGCTCCTACGAGCAGTACTTC.

The V gene is TRBV7-2, the J gene TRBJ2-5; D uncertain. V lost 5 bases and J lost 3, with 13 bases in between. This CDR3 contains 14 residues. Germline CDR1 SGHTA, CDR2 FQGNSA. The CDR3 nucleotides are TGTGCCAGCAGCCCAGGACGAGGAAAAGAGACCCAGTACTTC. Protein sequence: CASSPGRGKETQYF.

V is TRBV4-1 and J is TRBJ1-1; no definite D call. The germline V and J ends were trimmed by 2 bases and 4 bases, with 11 bases remaining between them. The germline V gene encodes CDR1 MGHRA and CDR2 YSYEKL. The CDR3 consists of 14 residues. The CDR3 reads CASSQIRSTTEAFF. The CDR3, as DNA: TGCGCCAGCAGCCAAATCAGGTCGACCACTGAAGCTTTCTTT.